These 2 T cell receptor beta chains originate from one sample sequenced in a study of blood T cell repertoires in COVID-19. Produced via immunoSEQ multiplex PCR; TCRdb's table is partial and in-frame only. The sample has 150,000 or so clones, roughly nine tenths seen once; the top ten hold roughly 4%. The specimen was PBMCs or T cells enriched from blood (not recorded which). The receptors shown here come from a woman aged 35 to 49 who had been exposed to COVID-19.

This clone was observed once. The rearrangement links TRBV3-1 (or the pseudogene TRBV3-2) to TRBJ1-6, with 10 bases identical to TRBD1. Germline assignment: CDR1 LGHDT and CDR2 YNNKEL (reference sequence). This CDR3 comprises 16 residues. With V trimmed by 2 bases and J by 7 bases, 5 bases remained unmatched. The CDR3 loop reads CASSQSTGGGNSPLHF. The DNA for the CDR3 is TGTGCCAGCAGCCAATCGACAGGGGGCGGCAATTCACCCCTCCACTTT.

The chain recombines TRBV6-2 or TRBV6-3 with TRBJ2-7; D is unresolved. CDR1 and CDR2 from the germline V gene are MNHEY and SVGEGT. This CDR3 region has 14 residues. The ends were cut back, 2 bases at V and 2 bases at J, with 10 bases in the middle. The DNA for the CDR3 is TGTGCCAGCAGTTACGAGCCAAGTACCTACGAGCAGTACTTC. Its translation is CASSYEPSTYEQYF.